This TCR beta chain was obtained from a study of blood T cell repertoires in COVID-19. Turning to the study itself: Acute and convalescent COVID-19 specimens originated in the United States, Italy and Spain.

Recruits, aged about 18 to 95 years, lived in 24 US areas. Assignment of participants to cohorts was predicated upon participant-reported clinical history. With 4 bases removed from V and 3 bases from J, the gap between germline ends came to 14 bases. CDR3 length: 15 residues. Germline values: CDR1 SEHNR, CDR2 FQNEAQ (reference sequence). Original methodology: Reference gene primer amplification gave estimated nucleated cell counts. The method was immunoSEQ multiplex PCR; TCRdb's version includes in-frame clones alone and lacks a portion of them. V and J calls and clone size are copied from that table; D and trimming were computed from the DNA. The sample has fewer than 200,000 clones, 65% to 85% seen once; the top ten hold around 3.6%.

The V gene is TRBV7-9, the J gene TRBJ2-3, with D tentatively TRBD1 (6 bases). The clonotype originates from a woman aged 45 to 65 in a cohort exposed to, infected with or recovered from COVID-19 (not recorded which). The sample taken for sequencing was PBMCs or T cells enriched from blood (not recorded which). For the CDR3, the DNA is TGTGCCAGCAGCTCCAGGGGTGAGGGAACAGATACGCAGTATTTT. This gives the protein CASSSRGEGTDTQYF.